The clone carrying this T cell receptor (beta chain) was found many times. What it binds is unknown. This sample was included in a study of T cell repertoires in cytomegalovirus infection. Study context: A matching HLA type, together with CMV infection, was signaled by public TCR beta signatures. Study-level points and caveats: HLA-C-restricted CMV clonotypes gave the most frequent clonotype in two of eight donors.

TCRdb independently ran MiXCR on the reads; one entry per CDR3 protein. The sample contains around 260,000 distinct CDR3 sequences, around 8.7% of which appear only once. There are 13 residues in the CDR3. The ends were cut back, 5 bases at V and 4 bases at J, with 11 bases in the middle. CDR1 and CDR2 (germline): SGHTA, FQGNSA. This clonotype originated in a human donor in good health (CMV status not recorded). Some clones in this sample may be carry-over from other donors' samples. The source material was PBMCs. The rearrangement links TRBV7-2 to TRBJ1-2, with D perhaps TRBD1 (6 bases). The CDR3: CASSPGQSYGYTF. CDR3 coding DNA: TGTGCCAGCAGCCCAGGACAGTCCTATGGCTACACCTTC. Looking up the rest from reference TRBV7-2 and TRBJ1-2 gives the full variable domain: GAGVSQSPSNKVTEKGKDVELRCDPISGHTALYWYRQSLGQGLEFLIYFQGNSAPDKSGLPSDRFSAERTGGSVSTLTIQRTQQEDSAVYLCASSPGQSYGYTFGSGTRLTVV.